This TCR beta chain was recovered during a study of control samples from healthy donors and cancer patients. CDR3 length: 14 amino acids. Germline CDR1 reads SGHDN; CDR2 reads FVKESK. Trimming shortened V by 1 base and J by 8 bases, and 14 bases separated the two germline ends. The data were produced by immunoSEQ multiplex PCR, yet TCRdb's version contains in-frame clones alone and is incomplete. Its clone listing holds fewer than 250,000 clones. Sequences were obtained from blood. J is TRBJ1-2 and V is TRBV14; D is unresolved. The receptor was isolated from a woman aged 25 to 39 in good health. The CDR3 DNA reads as TGTGCCAGCAGCCAAGGTCTCCGGGGTCCCGGCTACACCTTC. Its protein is CASSQGLRGPGYTF.